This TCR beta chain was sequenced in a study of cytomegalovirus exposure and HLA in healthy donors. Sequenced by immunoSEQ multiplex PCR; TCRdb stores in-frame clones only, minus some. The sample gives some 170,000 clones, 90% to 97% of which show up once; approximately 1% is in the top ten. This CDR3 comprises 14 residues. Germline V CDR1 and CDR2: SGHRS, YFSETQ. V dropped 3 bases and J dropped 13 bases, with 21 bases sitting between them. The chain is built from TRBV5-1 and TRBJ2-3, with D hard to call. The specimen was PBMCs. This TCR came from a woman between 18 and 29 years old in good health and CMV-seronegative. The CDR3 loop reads CASSSIDSNPLKYF. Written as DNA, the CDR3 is TGCGCCAGCAGCTCTATTGATAGTAACCCCTTGAAGTATTTT.